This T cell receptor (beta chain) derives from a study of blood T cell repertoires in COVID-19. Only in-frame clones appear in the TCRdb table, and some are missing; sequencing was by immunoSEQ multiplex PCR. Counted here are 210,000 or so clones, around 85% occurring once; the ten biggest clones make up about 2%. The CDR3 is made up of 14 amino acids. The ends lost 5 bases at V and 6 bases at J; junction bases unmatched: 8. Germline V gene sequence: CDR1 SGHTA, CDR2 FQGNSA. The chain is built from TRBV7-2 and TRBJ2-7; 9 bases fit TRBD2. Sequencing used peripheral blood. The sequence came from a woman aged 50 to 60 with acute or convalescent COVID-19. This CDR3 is CASSPGTSWGEQYF. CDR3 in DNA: TGTGCCAGCAGCCCCGGGACTAGCTGGGGCGAGCAGTACTTC.